These 20 T cell receptor beta chains were all obtained from the same sample, sequenced in a study of cytomegalovirus exposure and HLA in healthy donors (dated by TCRdb to 2016 to 2017). The library was obtained by the immunoSEQ multiplex PCR assay. The multiplex PCR relied on a mix of 60 forward primers for TCR Vbeta segments and 13 reverse primers for TCR Jbeta segments. This is the immuneACCESS table as TCRdb keeps it, with only in-frame sequences that have V and J called. A part of the clones is gone; compared with another copy, unresolved V genes explain less than half, and the rest is unexplained. In this sample the table shows about 250,000 clones, roughly 73% of which occur a single time. The ten largest account for around 0.44% of the sample. The specimen was PBMCs. These receptors originate from a boy between 10 and 17 years old in good health and CMV-seronegative.

This chain connects TRBV7-8 to TRBJ2-5; 10 nucleotides match TRBD2. The CDR3 extends over 16 amino acids. Germline trimming cut 1 base from V and 5 bases from J; bases unmatched to any gene: 7. Germline V gives CDR1 SGHVS, CDR2 FQNEAQ. The CDR3 reads CASSLESSGGTETQYF. In nucleotides, the CDR3 is TGTGCCAGCAGCTTAGAGTCTAGCGGGGGTACGGAGACCCAGTACTTC.

The rearrangement links TRBV5-1 to TRBJ1-4; TRBD1 might be the D (5 bases). V lost 6 bases, J lost 3 bases, and 12 bases lay in between. The CDR3 runs to 14 residues. Germline V gene data show CDR1 as SGHRS and CDR2 as YFSETQ. CDR3: CASKVWGANEKLFF. CDR3 nucleotides: TGCGCCAGCAAGGTTTGGGGGGCTAATGAAAAACTGTTTTTT.

The chain carries TRBV19 and TRBJ2-5; 11 positions match TRBD2. The CDR3 loop spans 15 amino acids. The germline V gene encodes CDR1 LNHDA and CDR2 SQIVND (reference sequence). Trimming cost V 6 bases and J 3 bases; bases outside gene matches: 6. As DNA, the CDR3 is TGTGCCAGTAGCGGTAGCGGGAGGGGTAAAGAGACCCAGTACTTC. This encodes CASSGSGRGKETQYF.

This clone was observed once. The gene calls are TRBV6-5 and TRBJ1-2, with TRBD1 matching 7 bases. V lost 7 bases to trimming and J lost 2 bases; unmatched junction nucleotides: 4. CDR3 length equals 13 residues. Germline-derived CDR1 and CDR2 are MNHEY and SVGAGI. The CDR3 region is CASIRDRNYGYTF. The CDR3 nucleotides read TGTGCCAGCATACGGGACAGAAACTATGGCTACACCTTC.

This chain connects TRBV30 to TRBJ1-5; D not resolved. Germline V gene sequence: CDR1 GTSNPN, CDR2 SVGIG (reference sequence). The CDR3 is made up of 14 amino acids. V gave up 1 base and J gave up 7 bases, with 14 bases separating them. The CDR3 reads CAWSGTAVRQPQHF. DNA for the CDR3: TGTGCCTGGAGTGGAACCGCGGTTCGACAGCCCCAGCATTTT. The full variable domain, rest sourced from reference TRBV30 and TRBJ1-5, is SQTIHQWPATLVQPVGSPLSLECTVEGTSNPNLYWYRQAAGRGLQLLFYSVGIGQISSEVPQNLSASRPQDRQFILSSKKLLLSDSGFYLCAWSGTAVRQPQHFGDGTRLSIL.

The V call is TRBV6-6, the J call TRBJ2-7, with TRBD2 identical over 9 bases. Germline CDR1 MNHNY, CDR2 SVGAGI (reference sequence). Losses at the gene ends were 6 bases for V and 0 bases for J; bases not matched to a gene: 3. The CDR3 is 14 residues long. CDR3 in DNA: TGTGCCAGCAGGGTTAGCGGGGGCTCCTACGAGCAGTACTTC. Its protein product is CASRVSGGSYEQYF.

J is TRBJ2-1 and V is TRBV5-6; TRBD2 might be the D (7 bases). Trimming removed 4 bases from V and 2 bases from J, with 22 bases in between. This CDR3 region has 18 residues. The germline V gene encodes CDR1 SGHDT and CDR2 YYEEEE. CDR3 sequence (DNA): TGTGCCAGCAGCCGGCCGGGGGGCCCTATGTTTACCTACAATGAGCAGTTCTTC. This translates into CASSRPGGPMFTYNEQFF.

V is TRBV27 and J is TRBJ2-7, with 9 bases that match TRBD2. Losses at the gene ends were 6 bases for V and 4 bases for J; bases not matched to a gene: 7. Germline V gene lookup returns CDR1 MNHEY and CDR2 SMNVEV (reference sequence). The CDR3 is made up of 14 amino acids. The CDR3 protein is CASRKTSGVYEQYF. As DNA, the CDR3 is TGTGCCAGCAGGAAGACTAGCGGAGTATACGAGCAGTACTTC.

The J gene is TRBJ2-6, the V gene TRBV7-9; unclear D gene. CDR3 length: 16 residues. The germline CDR1 and CDR2 sequences are SEHNR and FQNEAQ (reference sequence). Trimming pared 1 base from V and 0 bases from J, leaving 7 bases between. The CDR3 spells CASSLVVSSGANVLTF. CDR3 DNA sequence: TGTGCCAGCAGCTTAGTAGTTAGCTCTGGGGCCAACGTCCTGACTTTC.

The rearrangement joins TRBV6-4 to TRBJ2-3; 7 nucleotides match TRBD2. Germline assignment: CDR1 MRHNA and CDR2 SNTAGT. The CDR3 spans 15 residues. Unmatched junction bases numbered 2, after V lost 2 bases and J lost 0 bases. For the CDR3, the DNA is TGTGCCAGCAGTGACACGCGGGGGAGCACAGATACGCAGTATTTT. It yields the protein CASSDTRGSTDTQYF.

This sequence joins TRBV4-2 and TRBJ2-3; TRBD2 matches at 9 bases. Per the germline V gene, CDR1 is LGHNA and CDR2 is YNFKEQ. The CDR3 has 13 residues. V lost 7 bases and J lost 5; bases outside the gene matches: 4. The CDR3 nucleotides read TGTGCCAGCACCGAGACTAGCGGAGATACGCAGTATTTT. This gives the protein CASTETSGDTQYF.

The chain uses TRBV7-8 and TRBJ1-1; no definite D call. V gave up 1 base and J gave up 1 base, with 10 bases separating them. The CDR3 is 15 amino acids. CDR1 SGHVS and CDR2 FQNEAQ come from the germline V gene. The CDR3 reads CASSLGGVKNTEAFF. In DNA form, the CDR3 reads TGTGCCAGCAGCTTAGGGGGAGTTAAGAACACTGAAGCTTTCTTT.

The chain employs TRBV6-1 and TRBJ2-1, with 8 bases that match TRBD1. V lost 2 bases to trimming and J lost 4 bases; unmatched junction nucleotides: 7. The CDR3 has 16 amino acids. CDR1 is MNHNS and CDR2 is SASEGT in the germline V gene. This CDR3 is CASSELSGGAYNEQFF. The CDR3 region has the DNA TGTGCCAGCAGTGAATTGTCAGGGGGCGCATACAATGAGCAGTTCTTC.

The chain couples TRBV2 to TRBJ2-7; tentative D call: TRBD2 (5 bases). Trimming cost V 5 bases and J 6 bases, with 14 bases left between them. This CDR3 contains 13 residues. Germline V CDR1 and CDR2: SNHLY, FYNNEI. The CDR3 nucleotides are TGTGCCAGCAGTTATAGCGAGAGTGGCGAGCAGTACTTC. Protein sequence: CASSYSESGEQYF. Using reference TRBV2 and TRBJ2-7 for the parts outside the CDR3, the full variable domain is EPEVTQTPSHQVTQMGQEVILRCVPISNHLYFYWYRQILGQKVEFLVSFYNNEISEKSEIFDDQFSVERPDGSNFTLKIRSTKLEDSAMYFCASSYSESGEQYFGPGTRLTVT.

The V and J genes are TRBV5-1 and TRBJ1-5; 7 positions agree with TRBD1. The CDR3 has 16 residues. Looked up from germline, CDR1 is SGHRS and CDR2 is YFSETQ. The ends lost 4 bases at V and 3 bases at J; junction bases unmatched: 10. The CDR3 is CASSPGQVDHNQPQHF. DNA of the CDR3: TGCGCCAGCAGCCCCGGACAGGTGGACCACAATCAGCCCCAGCATTTT.

Only a few counts were recorded for this clone. The V gene is TRBV6-1, the J gene TRBJ1-1; 8 bases fit TRBD1. CDR3 length: 13 amino acids. Per the germline V gene, CDR1 is MNHNS and CDR2 is SASEGT. V was clipped by 7 bases and J by 8 bases; unmatched bases: 9. CDR3 region: CASIGSGGREAFF. The CDR3 DNA is TGTGCCAGCATTGGATCAGGGGGCCGGGAAGCTTTCTTT.

The DNA for the CDR3 is TGTGCCACCACAGTAAACCAGGGGTTGGGTGGCTACACCTTC. Protein product: CATTVNQGLGGYTF. The J gene is TRBJ1-2, the V gene TRBV6-4, with D perhaps matching TRBD1 (6 bases). There are 14 residues in the CDR3. The V end was cut by 10 bases, the J end by 7 bases, with 22 bases between. Germline V gives CDR1 MRHNA, CDR2 SNTAGT.

The chain employs TRBV7-9 and TRBJ1-5; tentatively, D is TRBD1 (6 bases). Germline CDR1 reads SEHNR; CDR2 reads FQNEAQ (reference sequence). V dropped 2 bases and J dropped 0 bases, with 11 bases sitting between them. The CDR3 totals 16 residues. The CDR3 sequence is CASSLSGAGSNQPQHF. CDR3 nucleotides: TGTGCCAGCAGCTTATCAGGGGCTGGTAGCAATCAGCCCCAGCATTTT.

The rearrangement links TRBV10-1 to TRBJ2-5; 7 bases map to TRBD1. After removal of 5 bases from V and 3 bases from J, the junction contained 9 bases not matched to a gene. This CDR3 contains 15 residues. Germline V gene lookup returns CDR1 WNHNN and CDR2 SYGVQD (reference sequence). The CDR3 DNA reads TGCGCCAGCAGTAGGACAGGCAAGGGAGAAGAGACCCAGTACTTC. Translation gives CASSRTGKGEETQYF.

The chain carries TRBV19 and TRBJ1-1; D unresolved. V was clipped by 1 base and J by 1 base, with 10 bases between them. The CDR3 runs to 15 residues. Looked up from germline, CDR1 is LNHDA and CDR2 is SQIVND (reference sequence). CDR3 bases: TGTGCCAGTAGTATAGTGATGACGGGGAACACTGAAGCTTTCTTT. Translated: CASSIVMTGNTEAFF.